This entry describes one T cell receptor beta chain. Its antigen is not known. These data originate in a study of cytomegalovirus exposure and HLA in healthy donors. Study at large: A prior analysis found more than 90 million unique TCR beta sequences from 150 million to 200 million T cells.

Use of 60 Vbeta and 13 Jbeta primers characterized the PCR. TCRdb's copy holds only in-frame clones and misses some; the assay was immunoSEQ multiplex PCR. This table has hundreds of thousands of clones, roughly 79% appearing once. The CDR3 has 15 residues. The germline V gene encodes CDR1 SGDLS and CDR2 YYNGEE. With 0 bases removed from V and 4 bases from J, the gap between germline ends came to 12 bases. Overall study results and limits: Most subjects' HLA-A and HLA-B alleles were reportedly predicted from TCR beta sequences.

The sequencing input was PBMCs. The TCR comes from a male donor in good health and CMV-seronegative. This chain links TRBV9 with TRBJ2-3; D gene uncertain. The CDR3 coding sequence is TGTGCCAGCAGCGTAGGAGCCTTGTTATCAGATACGCAGTATTTT. Its translation is CASSVGALLSDTQYF.